This TCR beta chain is from a study of T cell responses to AZD1222 COVID-19 vaccine. Study details: The analysis combined second doses at about 4 or about 12 weeks.

Points from the study as a whole: Researchers report vaccine-associated CD4 TCRs spanning spike, with dominance at 160-218 and 743-854. No repertoire was sampled before or during the peak T cell response, only after it. White British donors predominated, females outnumbered males, and clonal diversity was possibly underestimated.

Comments on this clone: What it recognizes is unknown.

Germline CDR1 reads SGDLS; CDR2 reads YYNGEE. Trimming shortened V by 0 bases and J by 1 base, and 8 bases separated the two germline ends. The CDR3 contains 15 residues. Method: immunoSEQ multiplex PCR; TCRdb's copy keeps in-frame clones and lacks some. Of roughly 150,000 clones listed, approximately 89% are singletons. Sequences were derived from peripheral blood, sampled on day 0 of AZD1222 vaccination. This rearrangement joins TRBV9 to TRBJ1-5; the D is unclear. The origin of this receptor is an adult in good health. The CDR3 region has the DNA TGTGCCAGCAGCGTAGGCCTGGGAAGCAATCAGCCCCAGCATTTT. This gives the protein CASSVGLGSNQPQHF.